These T cell receptor beta chains were read from a single sample in a study of cytomegalovirus exposure and HLA in healthy donors. This table comes from immunoSEQ multiplex PCR, and its TCRdb copy is limited to in-frame clones, with some not included. The sample has some 99,000 clones, under 75% seen once. Sequencing was carried out using PBMCs. Every receptor here comes from a female donor in good health and CMV-seronegative. Each CDR3 is given with its conserved first and last residue. The D gene is left open where the match is weak. Part of the rows lack a size; the others show once, few, many or a class for expanded clones.

TRBV7-9	14	TRBJ1-6	-	-	CASSQQRAPSPLHF	TGTGCCAGCAGCCAACAGAGGGCCCCCTCACCCCTCCACTTT
TRBV18	13	TRBJ1-1	-	TRBD1	CASSGDRNTEAFF	TGTGCCAGCTCGGGGGACAGGAACACTGAAGCTTTCTTT
TRBV7-9	14	TRBJ2-7	-	-	CASRLQGTVYEQYF	TGTGCCAGCAGGTTACAGGGCACAGTCTACGAGCAGTACTTC
TRBV5-1	15	TRBJ1-5	once	TRBD1	CASSPTGGLNQPQHF	TGCGCCAGCAGCCCTACAGGGGGCCTCAATCAGCCCCAGCATTTT
TRBV4-3	17	TRBJ2-1	-	-	CASSQDLSGSSYNEQFF	TGCGCCAGCAGCCAAGATCTTAGCGGAAGCTCCTACAATGAGCAGTTCTTC
TRBV12-5	12	TRBJ1-2	few	TRBD1	CASGWGTAGYTF	TGTGCTAGTGGTTGGGGGACAGCTGGCTACACCTTC
TRBV10-1	17	TRBJ2-1	once	TRBD2	CASSEKSASGRHNEQFF	TGCGCCAGCAGTGAGAAGAGTGCTAGCGGGAGACACAATGAGCAGTTCTTC
TRBV18	15	TRBJ2-3	-	-	CASSPRGSLTDTQYF	TGTGCCAGCTCACCAAGGGGCAGCCTCACAGATACGCAGTATTTT
TRBV4-1	18	TRBJ2-3	-	TRBD2	CASSQDPHSGSGADTQYF	TGCGCCAGCAGCCAAGATCCCCATAGCGGGAGCGGCGCAGATACGCAGTATTTT
TRBV5-4	13	TRBJ2-3	few	-	CASSFSTSGTQYF	TGTGCCAGCAGCTTCAGCACTAGTGGTACGCAGTATTTT
TRBV10-3	15	TRBJ2-3	-	TRBD2	CAISEASGASDTQYF	TGTGCCATCAGTGAGGCTAGCGGGGCCTCAGATACGCAGTATTTT
TRBV2	12	TRBJ1-2	few	-	CASSETDIGYTF	TGTGCCAGCAGTGAAACGGACATTGGCTACACCTTC
TRBV7-9	16	TRBJ2-7	once	TRBD2	CASSVSVASGSYEQYF	TGTGCCAGCAGCGTTTCCGTCGCTAGCGGGAGCTACGAGCAGTACTTC
TRBV15	13	TRBJ2-7	-	TRBD1	CATAQGANYEQYF	TGTGCCACTGCCCAGGGGGCTAACTACGAGCAGTACTTC
TRBV29-1	14	TRBJ1-1	-	TRBD1	CSLTGGLGNTEAFF	TGCAGCCTCACAGGGGGCCTAGGGAACACTGAAGCTTTCTTT
TRBV5-5	14	TRBJ1-2	-	TRBD1	CASSAGQGGYGYTF	TGTGCCAGCAGCGCCGGACAGGGGGGCTATGGCTACACCTTC
TRBV6-5	14	TRBJ1-2	few	TRBD1	CASTTGTGAYGYTF	TGTGCCAGCACCACCGGGACAGGCGCCTATGGCTACACCTTC
TRBV28	10	TRBJ2-3	-	-	CANTTDTQYF	TGTGCCAACACCACAGATACGCAGTATTTT
TRBV9	15	TRBJ1-1	-	-	CASSASYTENTEAFF	TGTGCCAGCAGCGCCTCATATACAGAGAACACTGAAGCTTTCTTT
TRBV7-9	14	TRBJ1-2	-	-	CASSLDGAYAGYTF	TGTGCCAGCAGCTTAGATGGGGCATATGCGGGCTACACCTTC
TRBV30	13	TRBJ2-7	few	-	CAWRTGFSYEQYF	TGTGCCTGGAGGACGGGATTCTCCTACGAGCAGTACTTC
TRBV29-1	12	TRBJ2-1	-	-	CSVEEVGNEQFF	TGCAGCGTTGAAGAGGTCGGGAATGAGCAGTTCTTC
TRBV5-8	17	TRBJ2-1	-	-	CASSLSASFSSYNEQFF	TGTGCCAGCAGCTTGAGCGCTTCCTTCAGCTCCTACAATGAGCAGTTCTTC
TRBV18	15	TRBJ2-7	-	TRBD1	CASSPVGQGTYEQYF	TGTGCCAGCTCACCCGTGGGACAGGGGACCTACGAGCAGTACTTC
TRBV4-1	14	TRBJ2-1	-	-	CASSQDSGDNEQFF	TGCGCCAGCAGCCAAGATTCAGGGGACAATGAGCAGTTCTTC
TRBV10-2	14	TRBJ1-2	-	TRBD1	CATWTGVKNYGYTF	TGCGCCACCTGGACAGGGGTCAAGAACTATGGCTACACCTTC
TRBV5-8	15	TRBJ2-3	-	TRBD2	CASSLGTSGTDTQYF	TGTGCCAGCAGCTTGGGGACTAGCGGCACAGATACGCAGTATTTT
TRBV29-1	13	TRBJ2-7	-	-	CSVDSGNSYEQYF	TGCAGCGTTGATTCGGGGAACTCCTACGAGCAGTACTTT
TRBV29-1	12	TRBJ1-2	-	-	CSGLAGDYGYTF	TGCAGCGGCCTGGCGGGCGACTATGGCTACACCTTC
TRBV7-9	15	TRBJ2-5	once	TRBD1	CASSNTGGAGETQYF	TGTGCCAGCAGCAATACAGGGGGCGCAGGGGAGACCCAGTACTTC
TRBV6-5	15	TRBJ1-6	-	TRBD1	CASRPLGQGTPPLHF	TGTGCCAGCAGGCCTCTCGGACAGGGTACGCCACCCCTCCACTTT
TRBV7-2	16	TRBJ2-2	-	TRBD2	CASSSQLAGAGGELFF	TGTGCCAGCAGCTCCCAACTAGCGGGAGCGGGCGGGGAGCTGTTTTTT
TRBV28	15	TRBJ1-2	-	TRBD1	CASRPAGTGDYGYTF	TGTGCCAGCAGACCCGCCGGGACAGGGGACTATGGCTACACCTTC
TRBV11-2	10	TRBJ2-7	-	-	CASSRYEQYF	TGTGCCAGCAGCCGTTACGAGCAGTACTTC
TRBV5-4	15	TRBJ2-1	few	TRBD2	CASSRTSGGESEQFF	TGTGCCAGCAGCCGGACTAGCGGGGGGGAGAGTGAGCAGTTCTTC
TRBV9	15	TRBJ2-2	few	TRBD1	CASSVGDRATGELFF	TGTGCCAGCAGCGTAGGGGACAGGGCCACCGGGGAGCTGTTTTTT
TRBV25-1	12	TRBJ2-1	few	TRBD2	CASRTAGNEQFF	TGTGCCAGCAGAACAGCGGGGAATGAGCAGTTCTTC